This T cell receptor (beta chain) originates from a study of lymphopenia after photon versus proton radiotherapy (dated by TCRdb to between 2018 and 2020). Study-wide context: Photon and proton radiation therapy were compared by the study for their immunological effects in patients with gastrointestinal tumors who developed high-grade lymphopenia. A cohort of some 21 patients with gastrointestinal tumors who received either photon or proton therapy and subsequently developed lymphopenia was included. The study aimed to characterize how the two radiation modalities differ in their impact on the immune system. The paper as a whole reports these results and caveats: The survival association was assessed only in patients who died, and the authors presented better survival with proton therapy as a possibility rather than a demonstrated result. During treatment, patients who received proton therapy stayed relatively stable, whereas patients who received photon therapy lost naive T cells and TCR diversity and gained effector/memory populations. Across the cohort, among patients who died, a greater drop in TCR diversity after the nadir was inversely correlated with overall survival time. After the lymphocyte count nadir, oligoclonal expansion, especially of CD8+ Temra cells, was observed in photon-treated repertoires, and the drop in diversity was driven by this expansion.

Based on the germline V gene (reference sequence), the CDR1 and CDR2 sequences are MNHNY and SVGAGI. The V end loses 7 bases and the J end loses 1 base, and a stretch of 12 bases separates them. Inclusive of the bounding cysteine and phenylalanine, the CDR3 is 14 residues long. Kept here is only the CDR3 DNA, which spans 42 bases and is read in frame from base 1. Receptor amplification or capture employed the immunoSEQ multiplex PCR assay. T cell repertoires were profiled with deep sequencing of rearranged TCR beta loci together with multiparametric flow cytometry. The table comes from immuneACCESS by way of TCRdb, which keeps in-frame sequences with V and J called. Part of the clones is missing from these tables; in studies checked, under half for an unresolved V gene and the rest for unknown reasons. For this sample there are roughly 30,000 clones; nearly 95% appear just once. In total, the top ten clones hold about 0.72% of the sample.

As regards this clone: The clone's antigen remains unknown. The record has no base qualities; no much larger clone is one base away.

This TCR derives from a woman aged 45-60 years with cholangiocarcinoma. The receptor chain draws on TRBV6-6 and TRBJ2-3, with the D gene too uncertain to name. Specimen: peripheral blood, collected from a patient treated with photon-based radiotherapy. The nucleotides read TGTGCCAGCACCTCGGCCAGCGGCACAGATACGCAGTATTTT. Its amino acids are CASTSASGTDTQYF.